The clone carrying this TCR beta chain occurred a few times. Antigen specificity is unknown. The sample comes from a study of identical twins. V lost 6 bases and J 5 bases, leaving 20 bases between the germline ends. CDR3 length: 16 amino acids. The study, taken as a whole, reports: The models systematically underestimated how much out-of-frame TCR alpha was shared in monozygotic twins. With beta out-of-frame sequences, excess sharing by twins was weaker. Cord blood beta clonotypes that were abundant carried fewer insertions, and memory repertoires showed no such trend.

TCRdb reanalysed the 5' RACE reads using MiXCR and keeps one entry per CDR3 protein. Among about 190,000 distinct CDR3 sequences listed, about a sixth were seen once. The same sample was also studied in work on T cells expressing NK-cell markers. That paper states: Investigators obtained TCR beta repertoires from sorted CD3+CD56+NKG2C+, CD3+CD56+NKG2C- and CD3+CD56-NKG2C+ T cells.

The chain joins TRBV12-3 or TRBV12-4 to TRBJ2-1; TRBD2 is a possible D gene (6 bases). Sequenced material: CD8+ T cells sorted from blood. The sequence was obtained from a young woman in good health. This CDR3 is CASSQRLDFLDNEQFF. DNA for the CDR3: TGTGCCAGCAGCCAGAGACTAGACTTTCTTGACAATGAGCAGTTCTTC.